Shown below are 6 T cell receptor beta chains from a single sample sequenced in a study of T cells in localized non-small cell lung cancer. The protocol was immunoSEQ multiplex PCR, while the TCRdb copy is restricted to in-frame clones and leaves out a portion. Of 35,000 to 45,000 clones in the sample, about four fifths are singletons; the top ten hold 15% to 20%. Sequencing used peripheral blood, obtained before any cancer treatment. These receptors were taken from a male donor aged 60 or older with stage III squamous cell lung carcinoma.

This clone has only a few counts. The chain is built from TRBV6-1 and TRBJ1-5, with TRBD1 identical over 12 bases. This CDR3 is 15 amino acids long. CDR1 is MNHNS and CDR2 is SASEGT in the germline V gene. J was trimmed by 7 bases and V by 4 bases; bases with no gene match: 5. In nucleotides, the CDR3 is TGTGCCAGCAGTGCTGCCGGGACAGGGGGCCAGCCCCAGCATTTT. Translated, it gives CASSAAGTGGQPQHF.

The CDR3 here is CASSYRANTGELFF. Here the CDR3 DNA reads TGTGCCAGCAGCTATCGAGCGAACACCGGGGAGCTGTTTTTT. The rearrangement uses TRBV7-2 and TRBJ2-2; D ambiguous. Germline CDR1 SGHTA, CDR2 FQGNSA. This CDR3 comprises 14 residues. The V gene lost 4 bases and the J gene lost 0 bases, with 6 bases spanning the gap.

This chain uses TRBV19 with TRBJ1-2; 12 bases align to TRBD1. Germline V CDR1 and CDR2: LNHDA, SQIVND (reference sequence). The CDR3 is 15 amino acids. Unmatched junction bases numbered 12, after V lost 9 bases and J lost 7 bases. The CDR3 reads CASEGQGARASGYTF. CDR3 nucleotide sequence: TGTGCCAGCGAGGGACAGGGGGCGCGGGCGAGTGGCTACACCTTC.

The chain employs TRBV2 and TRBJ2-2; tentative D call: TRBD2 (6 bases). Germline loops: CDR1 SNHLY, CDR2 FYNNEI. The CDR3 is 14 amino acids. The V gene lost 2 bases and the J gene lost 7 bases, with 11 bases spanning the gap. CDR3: CASSEQGAGGELFF. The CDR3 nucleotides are TGTGCCAGCAGTGAACAGGGAGCGGGCGGGGAGCTGTTTTTT. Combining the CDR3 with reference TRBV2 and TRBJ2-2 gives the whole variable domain EPEVTQTPSHQVTQMGQEVILRCVPISNHLYFYWYRQILGQKVEFLVSFYNNEISEKSEIFDDQFSVERPDGSNFTLKIRSTKLEDSAMYFCASSEQGAGGELFFGEGSRLTVL.

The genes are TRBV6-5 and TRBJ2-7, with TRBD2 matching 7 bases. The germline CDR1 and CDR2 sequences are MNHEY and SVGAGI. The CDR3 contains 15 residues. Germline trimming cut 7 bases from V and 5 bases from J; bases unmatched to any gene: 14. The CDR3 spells CASTPPLAGVHEQYF. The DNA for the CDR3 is TGTGCCAGCACCCCGCCATTGGCGGGAGTGCACGAGCAGTACTTC.

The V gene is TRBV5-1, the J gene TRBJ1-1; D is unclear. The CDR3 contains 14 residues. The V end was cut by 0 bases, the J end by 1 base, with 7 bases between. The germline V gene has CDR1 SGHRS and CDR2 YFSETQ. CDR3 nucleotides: TGCGCCAGCAGCTTGGGACAATGGAACACTGAAGCTTTCTTT. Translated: CASSLGQWNTEAFF.